The sequence of this TCR beta chain was determined in a study of blood T cell repertoires in COVID-19. Study in general: Sample material is recorded as cDNA or gDNA derived from T cells, B-cell-depleted T cells, or PBMCs.

V lost 3 bases, J lost 0 bases, and 13 bases stayed unmatched. The germline V gene encodes CDR1 GTSNPN and CDR2 SVGIG (reference sequence). This CDR3 has 17 residues. Original processing notes: How many nucleated cells were present was estimated from reference gene primer amplification. The method was immunoSEQ multiplex PCR; TCRdb's version includes in-frame clones alone and lacks a portion of them. D and trimming were read from the DNA, whereas the V and J calls and clone size are those reported in that table. The data contain around 700,000 clones, around 90% of them singletons. V gene TRBV30 combines with J gene TRBJ1-1, with 7 bases identical to TRBD1. Sample: peripheral blood. The receptor was derived from a woman younger than 30 with acute or convalescent COVID-19. The CDR3 loop reads CAWSRGQTHTMNTEAFF. The CDR3 coding sequence is TGTGCCTGGAGCCGGGGACAGACACACACCATGAACACTGAAGCTTTCTTT.